The rows below give T cell receptor beta chains drawn from one sample of a study of PD-1 blockade in classical Hodgkin lymphoma. Sequencing used immunoSEQ multiplex PCR; TCRdb keeps in-frame clones, though not all of them. Of about 110,000 clones listed, about 88% are singletons. The sequenced sample was peripheral blood mononuclear cells (PBMCs), obtained before the second cycle of nivolumab. These TCRs come from a human donor with classical Hodgkin lymphoma. The CDR3 runs from the conserved cysteine through the conserved F or W. The D gene is left open where the match is weak. Some rows have no size entry. The others give once, few or many, or a class for an expanded clone.

abundance: -; len: 15; d_gene: TRBD2; j_gene: TRBJ2-1; v_gene: TRBV25-1; CDR3nt: TGTGCCAGCAGTGAAGGGACTAGCGGGAGGGGGGTGCAGTTCTTC; CDR3aa: CASSEGTSGRGVQFF
abundance: once; len: 15; d_gene: -; j_gene: TRBJ1-1; v_gene: TRBV5-6; CDR3nt: TGTGCCAGCAGCCCCGGGGGGGATATGAACACTGAAGCTTTCTTT; CDR3aa: CASSPGGDMNTEAFF
abundance: -; len: 14; d_gene: -; j_gene: TRBJ2-3; v_gene: TRBV19; CDR3nt: TGTGCCAGTAACGGCGGGCTGAGCACAGATACGCAGTATTTT; CDR3aa: CASNGGLSTDTQYF
abundance: once; len: 12; d_gene: -; j_gene: TRBJ2-1; v_gene: TRBV7-6; CDR3nt: TGTGCCAGCAGCACTCGAAACAGTGAGCAGTTCTTC; CDR3aa: CASSTRNSEQFF
abundance: -; len: 12; d_gene: -; j_gene: TRBJ2-3; v_gene: TRBV9; CDR3nt: TGTGCCAGCAGCGTCGGCACAGATACGCAGTATTTT; CDR3aa: CASSVGTDTQYF
abundance: -; len: 12; d_gene: -; j_gene: TRBJ2-7; v_gene: TRBV18; CDR3nt: TGTGCCAGCTCAGCGCGGGACTACGAGCAGTACTTC; CDR3aa: CASSARDYEQYF
abundance: once; len: 15; d_gene: -; j_gene: TRBJ2-4; v_gene: TRBV28; CDR3nt: TGTGCCAGCAGTTTGGGGTGGCAGGGAAGAAACATTCAGTACTTC; CDR3aa: CASSLGWQGRNIQYF
abundance: -; len: 14; d_gene: TRBD1; j_gene: TRBJ2-5; v_gene: TRBV12-5; CDR3nt: TGTGCTAGTGCTACGGACAGGGGGTCGGAGACCCAGTACTTC; CDR3aa: CASATDRGSETQYF
abundance: -; len: 16; d_gene: TRBD1; j_gene: TRBJ2-1; v_gene: TRBV7-8; CDR3nt: TGTGCCAGCAGCTTGCCGGGACAGGGCCGGTCCAATGAGCAGTTCTTC; CDR3aa: CASSLPGQGRSNEQFF
abundance: -; len: 16; d_gene: -; j_gene: TRBJ2-7; v_gene: TRBV9; CDR3nt: TGTGCCAGCAGCGTAGGGCGCAGCCAAAGCTCCTACGAGCAGTACTTC; CDR3aa: CASSVGRSQSSYEQYF
abundance: -; len: 15; d_gene: TRBD1; j_gene: TRBJ1-6; v_gene: TRBV11-2; CDR3nt: TGTGCCAGCAGAACCGGACAGGGTCCGGGGTCACCCCTCCACTTT; CDR3aa: CASRTGQGPGSPLHF
abundance: -; len: 15; d_gene: TRBD2; j_gene: TRBJ2-7; v_gene: TRBV7-2; CDR3nt: TGTGCCAGCAGCCAGGCCGGACTAGCGAGACACGAGCAGTACTTC; CDR3aa: CASSQAGLARHEQYF
abundance: once; len: 11; d_gene: -; j_gene: TRBJ1-1; v_gene: TRBV28; CDR3nt: TGTGCCAGCAGTTTAGGCCTTGAAGCTTTCTTT; CDR3aa: CASSLGLEAFF
abundance: -; len: 16; d_gene: TRBD1; j_gene: TRBJ2-1; v_gene: TRBV11-3; CDR3nt: TGTGCCAGCAGCTTAGAGGGACAGGGAGGCCACAATGAGCAGTTCTTC; CDR3aa: CASSLEGQGGHNEQFF
abundance: once; len: 17; d_gene: -; j_gene: TRBJ2-2; v_gene: TRBV11-2; CDR3nt: TGTGCCAGCAGCCCCCCGGCAGGGGCGATGAACACCGGGGAGCTGTTTTTT; CDR3aa: CASSPPAGAMNTGELFF
abundance: many; len: 13; d_gene: -; j_gene: TRBJ1-5; v_gene: TRBV6-4; CDR3nt: TGTGCCAGCAGTGTGCAGGGAAACCAGCCCCAGCATTTT; CDR3aa: CASSVQGNQPQHF
abundance: few; len: 18; d_gene: TRBD2; j_gene: TRBJ2-1; v_gene: TRBV5-1; CDR3nt: TGCGCCAGCAGCTTGGCGTCTAGCGGGACCGTCTCCTACAATGAGCAGTTCTTC; CDR3aa: CASSLASSGTVSYNEQFF
abundance: once; len: 17; d_gene: TRBD1; j_gene: TRBJ2-7; v_gene: TRBV23-1; CDR3nt: TGCGCCAGCAGTCAAACGCCCGGACAGGGGGCGAGGTACGAGCAGTACTTC; CDR3aa: CASSQTPGQGARYEQYF
abundance: -; len: 16; d_gene: TRBD1; j_gene: TRBJ1-5; v_gene: TRBV7-9; CDR3nt: TGTGCCAGCAGCCTAGAGACAGGGGGAGGCAATCAGCCCCAGCATTTT; CDR3aa: CASSLETGGGNQPQHF
abundance: -; len: 15; d_gene: TRBD1; j_gene: TRBJ1-4; v_gene: TRBV4-1; CDR3nt: TGCGCCAGCAGCCAAGAAGGCAGGGGGCCTGAAAAACTGTTTTTT; CDR3aa: CASSQEGRGPEKLFF
abundance: once; len: 16; d_gene: -; j_gene: TRBJ2-3; v_gene: TRBV18; CDR3nt: TGTGCCAGCTCATCCTCCGGGACAACTAGCACAGATACGCAGTATTTT; CDR3aa: CASSSSGTTSTDTQYF
abundance: few; len: 13; d_gene: TRBD1; j_gene: TRBJ1-5; v_gene: TRBV30; CDR3nt: TGTGCCTGGGGGGACAGTGGTATTCAGCCCCAGCATTTT; CDR3aa: CAWGDSGIQPQHF
abundance: -; len: 15; d_gene: TRBD1; j_gene: TRBJ2-7; v_gene: TRBV7-2; CDR3nt: TGTGCCAGCAGCCCCGACAGGGCCCCCTCCTACGAGCAGTACTTC; CDR3aa: CASSPDRAPSYEQYF
abundance: -; len: 17; d_gene: TRBD1; j_gene: TRBJ1-5; v_gene: TRBV19; CDR3nt: TGTGCCAGTAGTATTTGGGACAGGGAGGAGAGCAATCAGCCCCAGCATTTT; CDR3aa: CASSIWDREESNQPQHF
abundance: -; len: 15; d_gene: -; j_gene: TRBJ1-3; v_gene: TRBV7-2; CDR3nt: TGTGCCAGCAGTCCAACGGCCGCTGCTGGAAACACCATATATTTT; CDR3aa: CASSPTAAAGNTIYF
abundance: -; len: 15; d_gene: -; j_gene: TRBJ2-3; v_gene: TRBV7-7; CDR3nt: TGTGCTAGCAGCTTATCAGGGACGGGTAGGGATACGCAGTATTTT; CDR3aa: CASSLSGTGRDTQYF
abundance: -; len: 15; d_gene: TRBD2; j_gene: TRBJ2-7; v_gene: TRBV5-1; CDR3nt: TGCGCCAGCAGCTTACGGACTAGCGGGTTCTACGAGCAGTACTTC; CDR3aa: CASSLRTSGFYEQYF
abundance: -; len: 16; d_gene: TRBD1; j_gene: TRBJ1-1; v_gene: TRBV19; CDR3nt: TGTGCCAGTAGCCCCGGGACAGGGAGAGGCAACACTGAAGCTTTCTTT; CDR3aa: CASSPGTGRGNTEAFF
abundance: -; len: 16; d_gene: TRBD1; j_gene: TRBJ2-5; v_gene: TRBV9; CDR3nt: TGTGCCAGCAGCTTGGGACAGGGGGTAAGCCAAGAGACCCAGTACTTC; CDR3aa: CASSLGQGVSQETQYF
abundance: -; len: 14; d_gene: -; j_gene: TRBJ2-6; v_gene: TRBV7-6; CDR3nt: TGTGCCAGCAGTAGGGGGTCCGGGGCCAACGTCCTGACTTTC; CDR3aa: CASSRGSGANVLTF
abundance: -; len: 12; d_gene: -; j_gene: TRBJ1-1; v_gene: TRBV4-1; CDR3nt: TGCGCCAGCAGCCAAGAAAGGGGGGGAGCTTTCTTT; CDR3aa: CASSQERGGAFF
abundance: -; len: 13; d_gene: -; j_gene: TRBJ1-2; v_gene: TRBV6-5; CDR3nt: TGTGCCAGCAGTTACGGGGGTGGCTATGGCTACACCTTC; CDR3aa: CASSYGGGYGYTF
abundance: -; len: 15; d_gene: TRBD1; j_gene: TRBJ1-2; v_gene: TRBV5-6; CDR3nt: TGTGCCAGCAGCTACCGGGACAGAAGACCCTATGGCTACACCTTC; CDR3aa: CASSYRDRRPYGYTF
abundance: few; len: 16; d_gene: TRBD1; j_gene: TRBJ2-7; v_gene: TRBV12-5; CDR3nt: TGTGCTAGTGGTTTGGCCCCGGGACAGAACTCCTACGAGCAGTACTTC; CDR3aa: CASGLAPGQNSYEQYF
abundance: few; len: 15; d_gene: -; j_gene: TRBJ2-5; v_gene: TRBV7-2; CDR3nt: TGTGCCAGCAGCCTAATGTTGGGGGTTCGAGAGACCCAGTACTTC; CDR3aa: CASSLMLGVRETQYF
abundance: -; len: 15; d_gene: TRBD2; j_gene: TRBJ2-3; v_gene: TRBV27; CDR3nt: TGTGCCAGCAGTCGGGTGGGACTAGCGCCTACGACGCAGTATTTT; CDR3aa: CASSRVGLAPTTQYF
abundance: -; len: 15; d_gene: -; j_gene: TRBJ1-5; v_gene: TRBV4-1; CDR3nt: TGCGCCAGCAGCCAAATAGCCAAAATCAATCAGCCCCAGCATTTT; CDR3aa: CASSQIAKINQPQHF